Included here is one T cell receptor beta chain sequence, with context. This record belongs to a study of T cell changes during pregnancy in multiple sclerosis. The CDR3 is made up of 17 amino acids. Trimming shortened V by 1 base and J by 2 bases, and 18 bases separated the two germline ends. Germline V gene sequence: CDR1 SGHVS, CDR2 FQNEAQ. Libraries were prepared by immunoSEQ multiplex PCR; TCRdb keeps only in-frame clonotypes and omits some of them. In the table there are 30,000 to 40,000 clones, over 80% of which are singletons. V usage is TRBV7-8 and J usage is TRBJ2-7, with TRBD2 as a possible D gene (5 bases). The sequence was collected from a female donor with multiple sclerosis, enrolled in a pregnancy study. Sequencing was performed on CD8+ T cells from peripheral blood mononuclear cells, taken before pregnancy. The CDR3 DNA reads TGTGCCAGCAGCTTAGTAGGAGGCTACGAAGTGACCTACGAGCAGTACTTC. Its protein is CASSLVGGYEVTYEQYF.